This T cell receptor (beta chain) was recorded in a study of T cell responses to AZD1222 COVID-19 vaccine. The ends lost 5 bases at V and 0 bases at J; junction bases unmatched: 15. Germline values: CDR1 SNHLY, CDR2 FYNNEI. The CDR3 covers 19 residues. Sequenced by immunoSEQ multiplex PCR; TCRdb stores in-frame clones only, minus some. The table has about 140,000 clones, over 75% seen once. The study's findings and limits: Sampling that yielded the repertoires occurred only after the peak T cell response. In the spike-specific TCR repertoire, nearly half reportedly target unmutated variant regions.

With regard to this clone: Its target is not known.

V is TRBV2 and J is TRBJ1-5; 8 bases are shared with TRBD1. The receptor comes from an adult in good health. The sample consisted of peripheral blood, taken on day 0 of AZD1222 vaccination. The CDR3 DNA is TGTGCCAGCAGTTATAGGACAGGGAACCTTATAGTTAGCAATCAGCCCCAGCATTTT. Protein product: CASSYRTGNLIVSNQPQHF.